The 23 T cell receptor beta chains listed next were all sequenced from one sample in a study of blood T cells in healthy people across ages. For the second PCR, which ran for about 6 to 12 cycles, a sample-barcoded 5' primer and a J-beta primer mix were used. TCRdb re-analysed the 5' RACE reads in MiXCR, keeping a single row per CDR3 protein. Of fewer than 800,000 distinct CDR3 sequences in the sample, roughly 32% were seen once. The sample was blood. Source of these receptors: a woman older than 75 in good health.

This clonotype was recorded at least ten times. The V call is TRBV4-3, the J call TRBJ2-1; 13 bases align to TRBD2. Germline trimming cut 4 bases from V and 13 bases from J; bases unmatched to any gene: 13. Germline V gene sequence: CDR1 LGHNA, CDR2 YSLEER. The CDR3 totals 16 residues. The CDR3 here is CASSRRLAGGQGVQFF. The CDR3 nucleotides are TGCGCCAGCAGCCGCCGACTAGCGGGGGGCCAAGGGGTACAGTTCTTC.

As concerns this clonotype: It may be a read error: a sequence one base away is much more abundant. The genes are TRBV20-1 and TRBJ1-2, with 8 bases lining up with TRBD1. CDR1 and CDR2 (germline): DFQATT, SNEGSKA (reference sequence). J gave up 8 bases and V 7 bases, and 12 bases lay outside the gene matches. CDR3 size: 13 residues. CDR3 loop: CSVSLQGEAGYTF. Here the CDR3 DNA reads TGCAGTGTTAGCCTACAGGGGGAGGCCGGCTACACCTTC.

The chain links TRBV9 to TRBJ1-3, with a possible D match to TRBD1 (5 bases). The V end was cut by 3 bases, the J end by 0 bases, with 16 bases between. Germline-derived CDR1 and CDR2 are SGDLS and YYNGEE. The CDR3 consists of 17 residues. CDR3 DNA sequence: TGTGCCAGCAGCGGAATTGCAGGGCGCAGCTCTGGAAACACCATATATTTT. It is translated as CASSGIAGRSSGNTIYF.

As regards this clonotype: Possible read error: a much larger clone is one base away. This chain uses TRBV3-1 with TRBJ1-2; perhaps TRBD1 as D (5 bases). The germline gives CDR1 LGHDT, CDR2 YNNKEL (reference sequence). V lost 2 bases, J lost 3 bases, and 22 bases lay in between. The CDR3 is 18 amino acids. In DNA, the CDR3 is TGTGCCAGCAGCCAAAGACCCGTTGGGCTCGGGGCTGACTATGGCTACACCTTC. Its translation is CASSQRPVGLGADYGYTF.

This clonotype has at least ten counts. CDR3 region: CASSVGGTSGGANYNEQFF. CDR3 DNA: TGTGCCAGCAGCGTAGGAGGGACTAGCGGGGGGGCAAACTACAATGAGCAGTTCTTC. The chain has TRBV9 and TRBJ2-1; 16 bases are a match to TRBD2. The CDR3 is 19 residues long. CDR1 and CDR2 (germline): SGDLS, YYNGEE. V dropped 0 bases and J dropped 3; count of bases not matched to a gene: 6.

This clonotype was recorded at least ten times. The chain joins TRBV6-6 to TRBJ1-6; perhaps TRBD1 as D (5 bases). Germline assignment: CDR1 MNHNY and CDR2 SVGAGI (reference sequence). Trimming left V 3 bases short and J 13 bases short, with 22 bases between. The CDR3 is made up of 16 amino acids. For the CDR3, the DNA is TGTGCCAGCAGTTATTTCGCAGCGGGGGAGGGTACGCCCCTCCACTTT. Protein: CASSYFAAGEGTPLHF.

V is TRBV3-1 and J is TRBJ2-1; 12 nucleotides line up with TRBD2. J lost 8 bases, V lost 1 base, and 6 bases had no gene match. Germline CDR1 reads LGHDT; CDR2 reads YNNKEL (reference sequence). The length of the CDR3 is 16 residues. The CDR3 DNA reads TGTGCCAGCAGCCAAGCGGCTAGCGGGAGGGCGTATGAGCAGTTCTTC. Translation gives CASSQAASGRAYEQFF.

The chain has TRBV18 and TRBJ2-7, with D perhaps TRBD1 or TRBD2 (5 bases each). The CDR3 is 14 residues long. The germline V gene encodes CDR1 KGHSH and CDR2 LQKENI. Trimming took off 1 base at V and 3 bases at J, with 10 bases between the two ends. CDR3 in amino acids: CASSPLGAGYEQYF. The CDR3 DNA reads TGTGCCAGCTCACCACTCGGGGCTGGCTACGAGCAGTACTTC.

This clonotype has more than one count but fewer than ten. The chain carries TRBV7-9 and TRBJ2-1, with 12 nucleotides matching TRBD1. Germline V CDR1 and CDR2: SEHNR, FQNEAQ (reference sequence). The CDR3 length is 15 residues. V gave up 3 bases and J gave up 9 bases; unmatched junction bases: 6. CDR3 sequence: CASSLAGTGGGEQFF. The CDR3 DNA sequence: TGTGCCAGCAGCTTGGCCGGGACAGGGGGCGGTGAGCAGTTCTTC.

Many counts were recorded for this clonotype. This chain uses TRBV5-1 with TRBJ2-6; unclear D gene. CDR1 SGHRS and CDR2 YFSETQ come from the germline V gene. The germline V and J ends were trimmed by 1 base and 4 bases, with 18 bases remaining between them. The CDR3 runs to 18 residues. The CDR3 coding sequence is TGCGCCAGCAGCTTGAGCGCAAGGGCAGGATCCGGGGCCAACGTCCTGACTTTC. It yields the protein CASSLSARAGSGANVLTF.

The rearrangement joins TRBV29-1 to TRBJ1-5; D call uncertain. The CDR3 is made up of 11 amino acids. CDR1 is SQVTM, CDR2 ANQGSEA, per germline. Trimming left V 4 bases short and J 9 bases short, with 10 bases between. The CDR3 DNA is TGCAGCGTTGGTGCCGATCGGCCCCAGCATTTT. The encoded protein is CSVGADRPQHF.

This clonotype was observed at least ten times. V usage is TRBV29-1 and J usage is TRBJ2-7; a weak D match, TRBD1 (6 bases). Germline CDR1 SQVTM, CDR2 ANQGSEA. CDR3 length equals 12 residues. Trimming left V 5 bases short and J 10 bases short, with 18 bases between. CDR3 residues: CSVTGQTARQYF. The CDR3 DNA reads as TGCAGCGTTACTGGACAGACCGCGAGACAGTACTTC.

The chain couples TRBV6-6 to TRBJ2-7, with D unresolved. The CDR3 is made up of 12 amino acids. Per germline, CDR1 MNHNY and CDR2 SVGAGI (reference sequence). Trimming stripped 7 bases from V and 2 bases from J, with 9 bases between. Here the CDR3 DNA reads TGTGCCAGCAAGACAAAAGCCTACGAGCAGTACTTC. It translates to CASKTKAYEQYF.

In the case of this clonotype: Possible read error: a much larger clone is one base away. V gene TRBV11-1 combines with J gene TRBJ2-2, with a tentative D call TRBD1 (6 bases). The CDR3 runs 16 residues. Germline assignment: CDR1 SGHAT and CDR2 FQDESV (reference sequence). CDR3 in DNA: TGTGCCAGCAGCTTAGGTCCCACTGGGGACACCGGGGAGCGGTTTTTT. Translation gives CASSLGPTGDTGERFF.

Many counts were recorded for this clonotype. This chain links TRBV2 with TRBJ1-2, with TRBD1 matching 7 bases. V was pared by 6 bases and J by 10 bases, with 14 bases of the junction left unmatched. CDR3 length: 14 residues. Germline lookup yields CDR1 SNHLY and CDR2 FYNNEI. CDR3: CASREQGPQYLYTF. CDR3 coding DNA: TGTGCCAGCAGGGAACAGGGGCCGCAATATCTCTACACCTTC.

This clonotype occurred many times. This chain connects TRBV7-2 to TRBJ1-5; tentatively, D is TRBD1 (5 bases). This CDR3 has 16 amino acids. Germline CDR1 reads SGHTA; CDR2 reads FQGNSA. Trimming took off 5 bases at V and 2 bases at J, with 16 bases between the two ends. CDR3 sequence reads: CASSPGGRGGNQPQHF. CDR3 DNA: TGTGCCAGCAGCCCAGGTGGGAGGGGAGGCAATCAGCCCCAGCATTTT.

This clonotype was observed a handful of times. A read error may be the cause here, since a much bigger clone is one base away. The chain carries TRBV12-3 or TRBV12-4 and TRBJ2-6, with TRBD1 as a possible D gene (5 bases). There are 19 residues in the CDR3. The CDR3 bases are TGTGCCAGCAGTTTATGGTTCAAAGCGCTAAGCTCTGGGGCCAACGTCCGGACTTTC. Protein product: CASSLWFKALSSGANVRTF.

There are many counts of this clonotype. J is TRBJ2-7 and V is TRBV20-1; 11 bases agree with TRBD2. Trimming took 6 bases from V and 0 from J; bases not matched to a gene: 1. The germline gives CDR1 DFQATT, CDR2 SNEGSKA (reference sequence). The CDR3 contains 13 residues. The CDR3 region is CSALAGGSYEQYF. The CDR3 coding sequence is TGCAGTGCCCTAGCGGGGGGCTCCTACGAGCAGTACTTC.

The chain recombines TRBV7-2 with TRBJ2-3; D is possibly TRBD1 (5 bases). Germline values: CDR1 SGHTA, CDR2 FQGNSA. CDR3 size: 17 residues. Trimming shortened V by 1 base and J by 2 bases, and 16 bases separated the two germline ends. The CDR3: CASSLVVRGRATDTQYF. In DNA form, the CDR3 reads TGTGCCAGCAGCTTAGTTGTAAGAGGCAGGGCCACAGATACGCAGTATTTT.

This clonotype was seen at least ten times. This chain connects TRBV12-3 or TRBV12-4 to TRBJ2-5, with a possible D match to TRBD1 (7 bases). The V and J ends lost 5 bases and 4 bases respectively, with 17 bases between them. The CDR3 loop spans 15 amino acids. CDR3 in DNA: TGTGCCAGCAGTCCGAGACGACAGGGAGGAGAGACCCAGTACTTC. This gives the protein CASSPRRQGGETQYF.

This clonotype was seen many times. The genes are TRBV7-3 and TRBJ2-5; D ambiguous. CDR1 SGHTA and CDR2 FQGTGA come from the germline V gene. Trimming pared 5 bases from V and 9 bases from J, leaving 22 bases between. The CDR3 has 15 residues. The CDR3 is CASSPNRAARWAQYF. CDR3 DNA: TGTGCCAGCAGCCCTAATCGGGCGGCGCGGTGGGCCCAGTACTTC.

This clonotype was observed at least ten times. CDR3: CASSQESGGALDTQYF. The CDR3 DNA sequence: TGTGCCAGCAGCCAAGAGAGCGGGGGGGCGTTGGATACGCAGTATTTT. The chain uses TRBV4-2 and TRBJ2-3; 10 bases are a match to TRBD2. This CDR3 is built from 16 residues. V trimming: 0 bases; J trimming: 6 bases; junction bases outside the gene matches: 6. Germline V gene data show CDR1 as LGHNA and CDR2 as YNFKEQ.

The chain is built from TRBV29-1 and TRBJ2-1; 8 nucleotides align to TRBD2. From germline, CDR1 is SQVTM and CDR2 ANQGSEA. V was clipped by 4 bases and J by 9 bases; unmatched bases: 8. This CDR3 has 13 amino acids. CDR3 DNA: TGCAGCGTTGTTGCGGGGGGTAGAGGTGAGCAGTTCTTC. Translating gives CSVVAGGRGEQFF.